The 21 T cell receptor beta chains in this list originate from one sample, sequenced in a study of blood T cell repertoires in COVID-19. Here immunoSEQ multiplex PCR was the method, and the copy in TCRdb shows in-frame clones only, minus some. Seen here are 350,000 or so clones, more than 75% observed once, and the top ten hold under 11%. Sequencing was performed on peripheral blood. These TCRs come from a woman aged 25 to 39 with COVID-19, enrolled during active disease.

This sequence joins TRBV19 and TRBJ2-2; 7 bases line up with TRBD1. The germline gives CDR1 LNHDA, CDR2 SQIVND (reference sequence). V gave up 5 bases and J gave up 1 base; unmatched junction bases: 4. CDR3 size: 15 residues. CDR3 region: CASSPWTGNTGELFF. The CDR3 DNA is TGTGCCAGTAGTCCTTGGACAGGGAACACCGGGGAGCTGTTTTTT.

The chain has TRBV5-1 and TRBJ2-5, with 11 bases matching TRBD2. Trimming removed 7 bases from V and 7 bases from J; junction bases left unmatched: 9. Germline V gene sequence: CDR1 SGHRS, CDR2 YFSETQ. There are 14 residues in the CDR3. DNA for the CDR3: TGCGCCAGCGGTACTTTAACTAGCGGGGGGACCCAGTACTTC. As protein: CASGTLTSGGTQYF.

V and J are TRBV19 and TRBJ2-2; 7 bases align to TRBD1. This CDR3 is 15 amino acids long. With 7 bases clipped from V and 5 bases from J, the junction kept 10 bases outside the gene matches. Germline-derived CDR1 and CDR2 are LNHDA and SQIVND (reference sequence). The chain's CDR3 is CASTHGDRVTGELFF. The DNA of the CDR3 is TGTGCCAGTACCCACGGAGACAGGGTTACCGGGGAGCTGTTTTTT.

The chain joins TRBV30 to TRBJ2-5; 7 bases agree with TRBD1. V lost 3 bases and J lost 5; bases outside the gene matches: 3. This CDR3 region has 12 residues. Per the germline V gene, CDR1 is GTSNPN and CDR2 is SVGIG (reference sequence). CDR3: CAWRTGPETQYF. The CDR3 DNA reads TGTGCCTGGAGGACAGGGCCCGAGACCCAGTACTTC.

The genes are TRBV30 and TRBJ1-2; D may be TRBD1 (5 bases). CDR3 size: 14 residues. Germline lookup yields CDR1 GTSNPN and CDR2 SVGIG (reference sequence). V shed 3 bases and J shed 3 bases, with 14 bases lying between them. CDR3 bases: TGTGCCTGGAGGGAGCGGGGGAAGGACTATGGCTACACCTTC. Its translation is CAWRERGKDYGYTF.

CDR3 protein: CASSPRHGASYNEQFF. CDR3 sequence (DNA): TGTGCCAGCAGCCCAAGGCATGGGGCGAGCTACAATGAGCAGTTCTTC. The J gene is TRBJ2-1, the V gene TRBV7-2, with a tentative D call TRBD1 (5 bases). CDR1 and CDR2 from the germline V gene are SGHTA and FQGNSA. Trimming took off 5 bases at V and 3 bases at J, with 17 bases between the two ends. The length of the CDR3 is 16 residues.

The chain recombines TRBV5-1 with TRBJ1-1, with D hard to call. Germline V gene lookup returns CDR1 SGHRS and CDR2 YFSETQ. The CDR3 length is 16 residues. V shed 0 bases and J shed 3 bases, with 15 bases lying between them. The CDR3 sequence is CASSLGDMAVYTEAFF. The CDR3 DNA reads as TGCGCCAGCAGCTTGGGCGACATGGCAGTCTACACTGAAGCTTTCTTT.

The rearrangement links TRBV7-9 to TRBJ2-5, with 13 bases aligning to TRBD2. CDR1 is SEHNR and CDR2 is FQNEAQ in the germline V gene (reference sequence). Trimming took 2 bases from V and 5 from J; bases not matched to a gene: 11. There are 18 residues in the CDR3. CDR3 protein: CASSLSRTSGSWQETQYF. CDR3 sequence (DNA): TGTGCCAGCAGCTTAAGTCGGACTAGCGGGAGTTGGCAGGAGACCCAGTACTTC.

The V gene is TRBV5-1, the J gene TRBJ1-1, with D hard to call. CDR1 SGHRS and CDR2 YFSETQ come from the germline V gene. The CDR3 totals 12 residues. The ends were cut back, 3 bases at V and 7 bases at J, with 10 bases in the middle. The CDR3 nucleotides read TGCGCCAGCAGCTCACCACGGGGTGAAGCTTTCTTT. This gives the protein CASSSPRGEAFF.

The chain couples TRBV5-1 to TRBJ2-3; the match to TRBD2 covers 10 bases. The CDR3 sequence is 14 residues long. Germline CDR1 reads SGHRS; CDR2 reads YFSETQ. Trimming cost V 2 bases and J 5 bases; bases outside gene matches: 2. The CDR3 DNA follows: TGCGCCAGCAGCTTTCTAGCGGGGGAAGATACGCAGTATTTT. Translating gives CASSFLAGEDTQYF.

Only one count was recorded for this clone. In the same sample, other DNA sequences code for this CDR3. The gene calls are TRBV10-3 and TRBJ2-7; D uncertain. CDR3 length: 12 residues. V was cut by 4 bases and J by 2 bases, with 6 bases left in between. Germline V gene data show CDR1 as ENHRY and CDR2 as SYGVKD. In DNA form, the CDR3 reads TGTGCCATCAGTGGCCCTACCTACGAGCAGTACTTC. Translating it yields CAISGPTYEQYF.

The chain has TRBV10-1 and TRBJ2-1, with 8 bases identical to TRBD2. V lost 3 bases to trimming and J lost 4 bases; unmatched junction nucleotides: 5. Germline V gives CDR1 WNHNN, CDR2 SYGVQD (reference sequence). The CDR3 totals 15 residues. The CDR3 is CASSDLAGLYNEQFF. The CDR3 nucleotides are TGCGCCAGCAGTGATCTAGCGGGCTTATACAATGAGCAGTTCTTC.

This chain joins TRBV18 and TRBJ1-2; 9 bases map to TRBD1. V lost 1 base, J lost 1 base, and 10 bases stayed unmatched. The CDR3 contains 18 residues. CDR1 and CDR2 (germline): KGHSH, LQKENI. CDR3 nucleotides: TGTGCCAGCTCACCACTCGGGGGACAGGGATCGCTTAACTATGGCTACACCTTC. Protein product: CASSPLGGQGSLNYGYTF.

The chain is built from TRBV6-5 and TRBJ2-7; TRBD1 matches at 12 bases. Trimming at V came to 6 bases and at J to 5 bases, leaving 5 bases not matched to a gene. Germline assignment: CDR1 MNHEY and CDR2 SVGAGI. The CDR3 consists of 14 residues. Here the CDR3 DNA reads TGTGCCAGCAGGGCCGGGACAGGGGGCAACGAGCAGTACTTC. Its protein product is CASRAGTGGNEQYF.

This clone showed up just a few times. The chain recombines TRBV11-2 with TRBJ1-3; TRBD1 matches 10 bases. The length of the CDR3 is 14 residues. The germline V gene has CDR1 SGHAT and CDR2 FQNNGV. The ends lost 5 bases at V and 8 bases at J; junction bases unmatched: 6. The CDR3 DNA reads as TGTGCCAGCAGCCCCAGGGGACAGGGGCACACCATATATTTT. It translates to CASSPRGQGHTIYF.

The V call is TRBV14, the J call TRBJ2-7, with D possibly being TRBD2 (6 bases). This CDR3 comprises 14 residues. V lost 1 base and J lost 4, with 11 bases in between. The germline V gene encodes CDR1 SGHDN and CDR2 FVKESK. CDR3 protein: CASSQGFGGYEQYF. CDR3 in DNA: TGTGCCAGCAGCCAAGGGTTCGGGGGTTACGAGCAGTACTTC.

This clone was detected a few times. This sequence joins TRBV3-1 (or the pseudogene TRBV3-2) and TRBJ1-3, with 7 bases that match TRBD1. The V and J ends lost 3 bases and 2 bases, in that order; junction bases with no gene match: 7. The CDR3 contains 16 residues. Germline CDR1 is LGHDT and CDR2 is YNNKEL (reference sequence). In DNA form, the CDR3 reads TGTGCCAGCAGCCACCAGGGGGAAGGAGCTGGAAACACCATATATTTT. This sequence encodes CASSHQGEGAGNTIYF.

The rearrangement uses TRBV2 and TRBJ2-1; TRBD1 aligns across 8 bases. CDR1 and CDR2 (germline): SNHLY, FYNNEI. Germline trimming cut 6 bases from V and 0 bases from J; bases unmatched to any gene: 13. This CDR3 is built from 18 residues. CDR3 region: CASRKGQGTSSSYNEQFF. CDR3 bases: TGTGCCAGCAGGAAAGGACAGGGAACTTCGAGCTCCTACAATGAGCAGTTCTTC.

The V and J genes are TRBV7-8 and TRBJ1-3; 7 bases align to TRBD1. CDR3 length: 15 residues. Trimming cost V 5 bases and J 4 bases; bases outside gene matches: 8. Germline V gives CDR1 SGHVS, CDR2 FQNEAQ. DNA of the CDR3: TGTGCCAGCAGCCCGCGGCCGGGACAGGGAAACACCATATATTTT. This sequence encodes CASSPRPGQGNTIYF.

Points on this clone: In the same sample, other DNA sequences code for this CDR3. The chain's CDR3 is CASSMRTGGKETQYF. In DNA, the CDR3 is TGTGCCAGCAGCATGAGGACAGGGGGGAAAGAGACCCAGTACTTC. V and J are TRBV9 and TRBJ2-5; the match to TRBD1 covers 10 bases. Trimming cost V 4 bases and J 3 bases; bases outside gene matches: 6. The CDR3 length is 15 residues. CDR1 is SGDLS, CDR2 YYNGEE, per germline.

The chain employs TRBV6-5 and TRBJ2-1, with 8 bases fitting TRBD1. This CDR3 is 11 amino acids long. The V gene end was trimmed by 7 bases and the J gene end by 8 bases; junction bases not matched to a gene: 1. Germline V gene lookup returns CDR1 MNHEY and CDR2 SVGAGI. CDR3: CASTGGHEQFF. The CDR3 DNA follows: TGTGCCAGCACAGGGGGCCATGAGCAGTTCTTC.